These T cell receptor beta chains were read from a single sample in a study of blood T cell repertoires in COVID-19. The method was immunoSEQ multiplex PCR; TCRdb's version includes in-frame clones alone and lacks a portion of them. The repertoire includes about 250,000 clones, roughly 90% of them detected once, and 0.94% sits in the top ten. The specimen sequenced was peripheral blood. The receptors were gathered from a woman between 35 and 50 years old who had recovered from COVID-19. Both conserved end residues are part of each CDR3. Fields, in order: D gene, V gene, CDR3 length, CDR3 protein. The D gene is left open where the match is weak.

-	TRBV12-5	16	CASGYPLTGNNSPLHF
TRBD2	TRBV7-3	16	CASSLNLAANTGELFF
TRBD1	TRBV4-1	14	CASSHGQGAETQYF
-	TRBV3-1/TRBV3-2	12	CASSQASYEQYF
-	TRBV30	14	CAWSVAGEGNTIYF
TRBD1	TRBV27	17	CASSLSTGQGSAGELFF
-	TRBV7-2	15	CASSLGGPQRNEQFF
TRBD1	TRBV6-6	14	CASSPATGEGEAFF
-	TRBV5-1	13	CASSWGENNEQFF
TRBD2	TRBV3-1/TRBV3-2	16	CASSQALAGGNNEQFF
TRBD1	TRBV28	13	CASSLDRDHEQYF
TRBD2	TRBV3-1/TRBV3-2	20	CASSWGTTSGRAGRPDTQYF
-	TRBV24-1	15	CATSDQRAWWNEQFF
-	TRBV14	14	CASSRGTISNEQFF
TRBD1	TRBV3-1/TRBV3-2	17	CASSLFLTGGYNSPLHF
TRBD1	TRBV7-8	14	CASSLQGFGNTIYF
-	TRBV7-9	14	CASSLGVKEDTQYF
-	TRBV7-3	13	CASSSGGPGELFF
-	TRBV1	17	CTSSQDFRHQHSYEQYF
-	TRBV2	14	CASSLRQGNSPLHF
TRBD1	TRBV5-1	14	CASSRDRGVTEAFF
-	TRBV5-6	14	CASSLVTTGNTIYF
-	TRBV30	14	CAWSSGSLANEQFF
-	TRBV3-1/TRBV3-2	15	CASSQDFGNNQPQHF
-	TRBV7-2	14	CASSSYGQHNEQFF
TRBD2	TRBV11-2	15	CASSLLAGGPETQYF
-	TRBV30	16	CAWSAKPFLGSEKLFF
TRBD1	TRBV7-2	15	CASSPWDSLKETQYF
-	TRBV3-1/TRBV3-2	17	CASSQDFPGSYNSPLHF
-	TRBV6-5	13	CASSPGQNTEAFF
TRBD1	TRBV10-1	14	CASSPGTGIEKLFF
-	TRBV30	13	CAWSQNSDQPQHF
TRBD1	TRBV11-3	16	CASSSRTGLAPPEAFF
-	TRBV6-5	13	CASGYKPGYEQYF
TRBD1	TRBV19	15	CASSGGQGAYNEQFF
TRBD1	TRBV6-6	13	CASSYSPETGIHF
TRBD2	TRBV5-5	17	CASSLSLAGANTGELFF
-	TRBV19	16	CASSTLPSAAHNEQFF
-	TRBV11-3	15	CASSFVGVTTDTQYF
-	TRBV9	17	CASSVDLSGGTYNEQFF
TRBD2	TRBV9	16	CASSYTPGTSRDEQFF
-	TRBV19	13	CASRGASYNEQFF
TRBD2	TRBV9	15	CASSLTTSGIDEQFF
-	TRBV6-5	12	CASSQTVSEAFF
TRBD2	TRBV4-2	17	CASSPQEAPGGVHEQYF
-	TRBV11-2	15	CASSLTGSYNSPLHF
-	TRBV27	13	CASSLPGTYEQYF
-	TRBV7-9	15	CASSSDTGGWNIQYF
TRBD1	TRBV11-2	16	CASSLSGQGSSYEQYF
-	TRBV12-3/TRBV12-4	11	CASTLADEQFF
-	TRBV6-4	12	CARSDGTRGYTF
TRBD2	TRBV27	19	CASSLSGTSGRLGGETQYF
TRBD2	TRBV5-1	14	CASSGGRAGETQYF
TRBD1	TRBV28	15	CASSTGTGVHQPQHF
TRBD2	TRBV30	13	CAWRGRAQETQYF
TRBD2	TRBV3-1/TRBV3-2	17	CASSQDWWGLASGTQYF
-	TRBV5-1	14	CASSQGTEGQPQHF
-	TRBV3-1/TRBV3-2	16	CASSQMVGGYYNEQFF